These 19 T cell receptor beta chains originate from one sample sequenced in a study of cytomegalovirus exposure and HLA in healthy donors (TCRdb year 2017). The library was generated by the immunoSEQ multiplex PCR assay. A mixture of 60 forward primers for TCR Vbeta segments and 13 reverse primers for TCR Jbeta segments was used in the multiplex PCR. What TCRdb holds here is the immuneACCESS table cut down to in-frame rearrangements. Part of the clones is not present; checked against another copy, under half of the missing clones reflect an unresolved V gene, and the others are unexplained. For this sample there are approximately 160,000 clones; over 75% appear just once. The biggest ten clones account for around 5.4% of the sample. The sequencing sample was made of PBMCs. All receptors derive from a man aged 30 to 45 in good health and CMV-seropositive.

The chain uses TRBV4-3 and TRBJ1-2, with D tentatively TRBD1 (5 bases). Per the germline V gene, CDR1 is LGHNA and CDR2 is YSLEER. Trimming stripped 0 bases from V and 2 bases from J, with 7 bases between. The CDR3 is made up of 14 amino acids. This CDR3 is CASSQDNRNYGYTF. In DNA, the CDR3 is TGCGCCAGCAGCCAAGATAACAGGAACTATGGCTACACCTTC.

The chain has TRBV29-1 and TRBJ1-1, with D unclear. V dropped 8 bases and J dropped 0 bases, with 10 bases sitting between them. Per germline, CDR1 SQVTM and CDR2 ANQGSEA. CDR3 length: 12 residues. The CDR3 region is CSFRLMNTEAFF. In nucleotides, the CDR3 is TGCAGCTTCAGACTGATGAACACTGAAGCTTTCTTT.

The chain couples TRBV27 to TRBJ1-6; no definite D call. Looked up from germline, CDR1 is MNHEY and CDR2 is SMNVEV (reference sequence). The V and J ends lost 3 bases and 6 bases respectively, with 12 bases between them. This CDR3 has 15 residues. CDR3 loop: CASSFGIAPNSPLHF. CDR3 nucleotides: TGTGCCAGCAGTTTTGGTATAGCCCCTAATTCACCCCTCCACTTT.

This clone was found a few times. The CDR3 here is CASRKDRGENIQYF. CDR3 nucleotide sequence: TGTGCCAGCAGGAAGGACAGGGGGGAAAACATTCAGTACTTC. This rearrangement joins TRBV11-2 to TRBJ2-4, with 10 bases that match TRBD1. The germline V gene has CDR1 SGHAT and CDR2 FQNNGV. The CDR3 runs to 14 residues. The J segment lost 5 bases and the V segment lost 6 bases, leaving 4 bases of the junction unmatched.

This chain links TRBV9 with TRBJ2-7, with 7 bases fitting TRBD1. Trimming cost V 3 bases and J 0 bases; bases outside gene matches: 3. CDR1 and CDR2 from the germline V gene are SGDLS and YYNGEE. The CDR3 covers 14 residues. CDR3 sequence (DNA): TGTGCCAGCAGCGCGGGACAGATCTCCTACGAGCAGTACTTC. Translating gives CASSAGQISYEQYF.

The table lists this clone with a count of one. This sequence joins TRBV28 and TRBJ2-7; perhaps TRBD1 as D (5 bases). Trimming cost V 2 bases and J 1 base, with 9 bases left between them. In germline, CDR1 is MDHEN, CDR2 SYDVKM. The CDR3 consists of 14 residues. The CDR3 bases are TGTGCCAGCAGTTTAATTGACAGTTCCTACGAGCAGTACTTC. As protein: CASSLIDSSYEQYF.

This rearrangement joins TRBV25-1 to TRBJ1-5; D is unclear. The CDR3 contains 13 residues. CDR1 is MGHDK, CDR2 SYGVNS, per germline. The V gene lost 3 bases and the J gene lost 2 bases, with 5 bases spanning the gap. CDR3 amino acids: CASSDQGNQPQHF. As DNA, the CDR3 is TGTGCCAGCAGTGACCAGGGCAATCAGCCCCAGCATTTT.

The rearrangement uses TRBV9 and TRBJ1-4; TRBD1 matches at 7 bases. The germline CDR1 and CDR2 sequences are SGDLS and YYNGEE. V lost 3 bases, J lost 3 bases, and 5 bases stayed unmatched. The CDR3 sequence is 15 residues long. This chain's CDR3 is CASSARQGSNEKLFF. As DNA, the CDR3 is TGTGCCAGCAGCGCACGACAGGGATCTAATGAAAAACTGTTTTTT.

The chain uses TRBV4-3 and TRBJ2-3, with D possibly being TRBD2 (7 bases). Looked up from germline, CDR1 is LGHNA and CDR2 is YSLEER. Trimming shortened V by 0 bases and J by 5 bases, and 15 bases separated the two germline ends. This CDR3 region has 16 residues. In nucleotides, the CDR3 is TGCGCCAGCAGCCAAGATGGTCGGGGGGCCGTAGATACGCAGTATTTT. Translation: CASSQDGRGAVDTQYF.

This chain connects TRBV29-1 to TRBJ2-4, with TRBD2 matching over 8 bases. CDR3 size: 12 residues. The germline CDR1 and CDR2 sequences are SQVTM and ANQGSEA. The trim removed 4 bases at V and 7 bases at J, leaving 3 bases unmatched. In DNA form, the CDR3 reads TGCAGCGTTGTAGGCGGGGGGAACATTCAGTACTTC. It translates to CSVVGGGNIQYF.

V is TRBV27 and J is TRBJ2-7; D uncertain. The CDR3 covers 12 residues. Germline V CDR1 and CDR2: MNHEY, SMNVEV (reference sequence). The V end lost 5 bases, the J end lost 4 bases, and 9 bases lay between the germline ends. The CDR3 bases are TGTGCCAGCAGTAGCCCTCATTACGAGCAGTACTTC. Amino acids: CASSSPHYEQYF.

The chain employs TRBV18 and TRBJ2-3; the match to TRBD1 covers 7 bases. CDR3 length: 15 amino acids. V was pared by 3 bases and J by 0 bases, with 3 bases of the junction left unmatched. Germline lookup yields CDR1 KGHSH and CDR2 LQKENI. This chain's CDR3 is CASSPGQISTDTQYF. In DNA, the CDR3 is TGTGCCAGCTCACCGGGACAGATCAGCACAGATACGCAGTATTTT.

The chain uses TRBV7-2 and TRBJ2-7; tentatively, D is TRBD2 (5 bases). Trimming stripped 6 bases from V and 7 bases from J, with 16 bases between. The length of the CDR3 is 13 residues. Germline V lookup: CDR1 SGHTA, CDR2 FQGNSA. The chain's CDR3 is CASSSPGRGEQYF. The CDR3 nucleotides are TGTGCCAGCAGTTCCCCGGGCCGAGGGGAGCAGTACTTC.

The gene calls are TRBV19 and TRBJ2-1; 11 nucleotides agree with TRBD2. Germline V lookup: CDR1 LNHDA, CDR2 SQIVND (reference sequence). V shed 8 bases and J 4 bases; nucleotides not matched to a gene: 7. This CDR3 region has 15 residues. Here the CDR3 DNA reads TGTGCCAGTGCTACTAGCGGGGGACTATACAATGAGCAGTTCTTC. This translates into CASATSGGLYNEQFF.

The chain joins TRBV27 to TRBJ1-4, with D unresolved. The CDR3 is 11 residues long. Trimming shortened V by 3 bases and J by 8 bases, and 4 bases separated the two germline ends. Germline V gene lookup returns CDR1 MNHEY and CDR2 SMNVEV (reference sequence). The CDR3 protein is CASSFQEKLFF. The CDR3, as DNA: TGTGCCAGCAGTTTCCAAGAAAAACTGTTTTTT.

The rearrangement links TRBV6-1 to TRBJ2-5; possibly TRBD1 for D (6 bases). Trimming removed 2 bases at V and 5 bases at J, with 15 bases between. Germline V gene sequence: CDR1 MNHNS, CDR2 SASEGT. The length of the CDR3 is 15 residues. The CDR3, as DNA: TGTGCCAGCAGTGAATATGCCGGGACACATGAGACCCAGTACTTC. Protein: CASSEYAGTHETQYF.

This sequence joins TRBV5-1 and TRBJ1-3, with D maybe TRBD1 (5 bases). CDR1 is SGHRS, CDR2 YFSETQ, per germline. The CDR3 is made up of 16 amino acids. Trimming pared 0 bases from V and 0 bases from J, leaving 10 bases between. CDR3 DNA sequence: TGCGCCAGCAGCTTGGCAGGGATCCTCTCTGGAAACACCATATATTTT. This encodes CASSLAGILSGNTIYF.

The chain recombines TRBV5-1 with TRBJ2-7, with 7 bases aligning to TRBD1. Per germline, CDR1 SGHRS and CDR2 YFSETQ. V lost 2 bases and J lost 2; bases outside the gene matches: 4. The CDR3 runs to 14 residues. Here the CDR3 reads CASSFIGTAYEQYF. The CDR3, as DNA: TGCGCCAGCAGCTTCATTGGGACAGCCTACGAGCAGTACTTC.

V and J are TRBV7-9 and TRBJ1-4; D is undetermined. The V gene's germline CDR1 is SEHNR and CDR2 FQNEAQ (reference sequence). V was clipped by 1 base and J by 0 bases, with 6 bases between them. This CDR3 region has 15 residues. CDR3 amino acids: CASSLERATNEKLFF. The CDR3, as DNA: TGTGCCAGCAGCTTAGAGAGAGCAACTAATGAAAAACTGTTTTTT.